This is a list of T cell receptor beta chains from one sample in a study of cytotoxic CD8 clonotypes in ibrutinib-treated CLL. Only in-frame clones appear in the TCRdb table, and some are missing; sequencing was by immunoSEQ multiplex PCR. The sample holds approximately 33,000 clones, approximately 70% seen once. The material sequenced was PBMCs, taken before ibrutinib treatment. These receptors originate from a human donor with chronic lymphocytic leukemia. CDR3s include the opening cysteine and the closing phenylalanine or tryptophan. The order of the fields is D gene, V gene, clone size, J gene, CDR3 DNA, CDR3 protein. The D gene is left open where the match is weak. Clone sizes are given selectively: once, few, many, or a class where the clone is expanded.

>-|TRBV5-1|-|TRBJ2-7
TGCGCCAGCAGCACCGGGGGTACTCCCTACGAGCAGTACTTC
CASSTGGTPYEQYF
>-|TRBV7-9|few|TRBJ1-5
TGTGCCAGCAGCGTGACGGGGGTCGGGCAGCCCCAGCATTTT
CASSVTGVGQPQHF
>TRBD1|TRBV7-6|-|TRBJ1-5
TGTGCCAGCAGCTTAGACAGGGGGCAGAGTCAGCCCCAGCATTTT
CASSLDRGQSQPQHF
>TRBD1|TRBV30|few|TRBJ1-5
TGTGCCTGGATGTCAGGGGGCAAGGGGCAGCCCCAGCATTTT
CAWMSGGKGQPQHF
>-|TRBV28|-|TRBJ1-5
TGTGCCAGCAGTTCCCTCTTTGGCAATCAGCCCCAGCATTTT
CASSSLFGNQPQHF
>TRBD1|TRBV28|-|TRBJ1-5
TGTGCCAGCAGTTCTCCGGGACAGGCGATCTATAGCAATCAGCCCCAGCATTTT
CASSSPGQAIYSNQPQHF
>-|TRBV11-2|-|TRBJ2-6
TGTGCCAGCAGGATGGGTATTGGTGGGGCCAACGTCCTGACTTTC
CASRMGIGGANVLTF
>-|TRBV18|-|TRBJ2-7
TGTGCCAGCTCACCGGGTGGAAGTGCCTACGAGCAGTACTTC
CASSPGGSAYEQYF
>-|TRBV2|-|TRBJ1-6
TGTGCCAGCAGCGTTACATCTGATTCACCCCTCCACTTT
CASSVTSDSPLHF
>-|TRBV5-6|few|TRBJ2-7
TGTGCCAGCAGCCGGCAAGGACAGCTGAGCTCCTACGAGCAGTACTTC
CASSRQGQLSSYEQYF
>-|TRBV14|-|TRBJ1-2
TGTGCCAGCAGCCAAGATAACGGTCCCGCGGGCTACACCTTC
CASSQDNGPAGYTF
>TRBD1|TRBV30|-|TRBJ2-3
TGTGCCTGGAGCCCAACAGGGGGCCTCGGGGATACGCAGTATTTT
CAWSPTGGLGDTQYF
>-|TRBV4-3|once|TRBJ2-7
TGCGCCAGCAGCCCTGGAGCAGGGTACTACGAGCAGTACTTC
CASSPGAGYYEQYF
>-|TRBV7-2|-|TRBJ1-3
TGTGCCAGCAGCCCGGGGCTCTCTGGAAACACCATATATTTT
CASSPGLSGNTIYF
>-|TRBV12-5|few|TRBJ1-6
TGTGCTAGTCCCTACAGGGTTAGGTCACCCCTCCACTTT
CASPYRVRSPLHF
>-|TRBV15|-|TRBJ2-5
TGTGCCACCAGTCCTGATACAGGGCGGGGAGAGACCCAGTACTTC
CATSPDTGRGETQYF
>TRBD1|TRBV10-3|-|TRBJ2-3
TGTGCCATCACCCGGGACAGAGACACAGATACGCAGTATTTT
CAITRDRDTDTQYF
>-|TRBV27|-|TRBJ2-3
TGTGCCAGCAGTTCCTACCTCACTAGGACAGATACGCAGTATTTT
CASSSYLTRTDTQYF
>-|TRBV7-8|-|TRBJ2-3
TGTGCCAGCAGCCGCCAAGCTATCACAGATACGCAGTATTTT
CASSRQAITDTQYF
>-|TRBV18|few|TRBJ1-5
TGTGCCAGCTCACCACCCATGGGGGCTAAGGGCAATCAGCCCCAGCATTTT
CASSPPMGAKGNQPQHF
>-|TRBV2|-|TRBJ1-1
TGTGCCAGCAGATTCGGTCCCACTGAAGCTTTCTTT
CASRFGPTEAFF
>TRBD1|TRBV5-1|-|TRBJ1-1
TGCGCCAGCAGCTTCGACAGGGGGAACACTGAAGCTTTCTTT
CASSFDRGNTEAFF
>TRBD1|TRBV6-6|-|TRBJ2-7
TGTGCCGTAGGACAGGGGGCGTACTACGAGCAGTACTTC
CAVGQGAYYEQYF
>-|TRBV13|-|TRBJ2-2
TGTGCCAGCAGCTTCTGGGAATCGGCCGGGGAGCTGTTTTTT
CASSFWESAGELFF
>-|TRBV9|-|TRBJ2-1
TGTGCCAGCAGCCCTCGCCCGAGATCGATTATCGATGAGCAGTTCTTC
CASSPRPRSIIDEQFF
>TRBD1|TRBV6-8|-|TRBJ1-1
TGTGCCAGCAGCCCGGGACAGAAGAACACTGAAGCTTTCTTT
CASSPGQKNTEAFF
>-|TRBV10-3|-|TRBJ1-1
TGTGCCATCAGTGGGGGAACCTGGACTGAAGCTTTCTTT
CAISGGTWTEAFF
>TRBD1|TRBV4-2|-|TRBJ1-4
TGTGCCAGCAGCCATCCTCAGGGGGAGGGTGAAAAACTGTTTTTT
CASSHPQGEGEKLFF
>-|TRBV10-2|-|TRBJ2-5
TGCGCCAGCAGTTCGCTTTTCGGGAACCAAGAGACCCAGTACTTC
CASSSLFGNQETQYF
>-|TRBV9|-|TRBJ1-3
TGTGCCAGCAGCGCCTTCTCTGGAAACACCATATATTTT
CASSAFSGNTIYF
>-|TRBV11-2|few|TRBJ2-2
TGTGCCAGCAGCCCGAGAATGGGCACTTTCATCGGGGAGCTGTTTTTT
CASSPRMGTFIGELFF
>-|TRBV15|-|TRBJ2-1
TGTGCCACCAGCAGTCCGCGGGGGCAGCAATACAATGAGCAGTTCTTC
CATSSPRGQQYNEQFF
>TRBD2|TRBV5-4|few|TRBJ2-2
TGTGCCAGCAGCTTGGCGAGCGGGGGACTATACACCGGGGAGCTGTTTTTT
CASSLASGGLYTGELFF
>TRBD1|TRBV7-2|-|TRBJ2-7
TGTGCCAGCAGCTTAGGGGGACAGTACTACGAGCAGTACTTC
CASSLGGQYYEQYF
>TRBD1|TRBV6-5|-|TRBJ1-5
TGTGCCAGCAGTTACCGACAGGGGAAAAATCAGCCCCAGCATTTT
CASSYRQGKNQPQHF
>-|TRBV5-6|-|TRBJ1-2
TGTGCCAGCAGCTTGGAGGGGGGCCCTGTGGCGTCTGTGGACTATGGCTACACCTTC
CASSLEGGPVASVDYGYTF
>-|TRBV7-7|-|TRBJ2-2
TGTGCTAGCAGCTCCTTTGGGGGGAGCGGCAACACCGGGGAGCTGTTTTTT
CASSSFGGSGNTGELFF
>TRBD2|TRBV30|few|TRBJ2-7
TGTGCCTGGAGGGCGGGCGGGAGCTCCTACGAGCAGTACTTC
CAWRAGGSSYEQYF
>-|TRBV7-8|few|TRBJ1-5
TGTGCCAGCAGCTCAGACCTGGACAGACCGAGCAATCAGCCCCAGCATTTT
CASSSDLDRPSNQPQHF
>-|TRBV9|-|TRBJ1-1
TGTGCCAGCAGCGTAGACCACAGGGCCTCCGAAGCTTTCTTT
CASSVDHRASEAFF